This is a list of T cell receptor beta chains from one sample in a study of beta chain features in type 1 diabetes. The repertoire was sequenced with immunoSEQ multiplex PCR; TCRdb's copy has only in-frame clones and lacks some. The table includes 970,000 or so clones, roughly 17% detected once. Sequencing was performed on naive CD4+ T cells from blood. Receptors were obtained from a woman under 30 in good health. CDR3s include the opening cysteine and the closing phenylalanine or tryptophan. A D gene is named only where the DNA matches it firmly. Clone size appears in some rows only: once, few, many, or a class for an expanded clone.

d_call	clone_size	v_call	j_call	cdr3_nt	cdr3_aa
TRBD2	few	TRBV10-3	TRBJ2-1	TGTGCCATCAGTGAGTCGACGGGACTAGCGGGAGGGTCCTACAATGAGCAGTTCTTC	CAISESTGLAGGSYNEQFF
.	.	TRBV5-1	TRBJ2-1	TGCGCCAGCAGCTCGGAGGGACAAAACAATGAGCAGTTCTTC	CASSSEGQNNEQFF
.	.	TRBV28	TRBJ2-2	TGTGCCAGCAGTGATAGCGCCGGGGAGCTGTTTTTT	CASSDSAGELFF
.	few	TRBV7-2	TRBJ2-1	TGCGCCAGCAGCCATGCGACTAGTTTCTCCTACAATGAGCAGTTCTTC	CASSHATSFSYNEQFF
.	few	TRBV4-1	TRBJ2-5	TGCGCCAGCAGCCATGAGGGCAGGGTCGGAGAGACCCAGTACTTC	CASSHEGRVGETQYF
.	few	TRBV6-5	TRBJ1-2	TGTGCCAGCAGTTACGGGGAAGGGTTCTATGGCTACACCTTC	CASSYGEGFYGYTF
.	.	TRBV7-9	TRBJ1-1	TGTGCCAGCAACTCCGGGCTTGGGAACACTGAAGCTTTCTTT	CASNSGLGNTEAFF
.	few	TRBV5-1	TRBJ1-1	TGCGCCAGCAGCTCACTACCACAGCAAGTAAACACTGAAGCTTTCTTT	CASSSLPQQVNTEAFF
.	few	TRBV5-4	TRBJ1-5	TGTGCCAGCAGCGCCGGGACGTCTAGCAATCAGCCCCAGCATTTT	CASSAGTSSNQPQHF
.	.	TRBV5-6	TRBJ2-5	TGTGCCAGCAGCAGAACCGGGACCCTAGAGACCCAGTACTTC	CASSRTGTLETQYF
.	few	TRBV28	TRBJ2-5	TGTGCCAGCAGTTTAACGGGTGAGACCCAGTACTTC	CASSLTGETQYF
.	.	TRBV5-1	TRBJ2-5	TGCGCCAGCAGCGGAGCGACAGCAAGGCAGGGGACCCAGTACTTC	CASSGATARQGTQYF
.	few	TRBV19	TRBJ1-1	TGTGCCAGTACCCAGCGGGGAGGGAACACTGAAGCTTTCTTT	CASTQRGGNTEAFF
TRBD2	.	TRBV4-2	TRBJ2-1	TGTGCCAGCAGCCTCGGACTAGCGGGAGAGTGGTCGAATGAGCAGTTCTTC	CASSLGLAGEWSNEQFF
.	few	TRBV7-9	TRBJ1-3	TGTGCCAGCAACGTGGGAGGGGCTGGCAACACCATATATTTT	CASNVGGAGNTIYF
.	.	TRBV7-9	TRBJ2-5	TGTGCCAGCAGCTTCCGCACGGGGGGCGAGACCCAGTACTTC	CASSFRTGGETQYF
TRBD1	.	TRBV19	TRBJ1-2	TGTGCCAGCCGGACAGGGATCTATGGCTACACCTTC	CASRTGIYGYTF
.	few	TRBV27	TRBJ2-6	TGTGCCAGCAGCACGTGGGGGTCTGGGGCCAACGTCCTGACTTTC	CASSTWGSGANVLTF
TRBD1	.	TRBV18	TRBJ2-2	TGTGCCAGCTCACTAAGCAACAGGGGATTCACCGGGGAGCTGTTTTTT	CASSLSNRGFTGELFF
.	few	TRBV5-4	TRBJ2-5	TGTGCCAGCAGCAAGGCCCAAGAGACCCAGTACTTC	CASSKAQETQYF
TRBD1	few	TRBV10-3	TRBJ2-5	TGTGCCATCAGTGCAAGGGGGCTGGAGACCCAGTACTTC	CAISARGLETQYF
.	few	TRBV15	TRBJ2-3	TGTGCCACCAGCAGAGAGGCGGTCTCAACAAATACGCAGTATTTT	CATSREAVSTNTQYF
TRBD1	.	TRBV27	TRBJ2-7	TGTGCCAGCAGTCGATCCGGGACAGGGAGGAACGAGCAGTACTTC	CASSRSGTGRNEQYF
.	few	TRBV19	TRBJ1-5	TGTGCCAGTACCGGGCGGGGTCAGATGGCGGCCCAGCATTTT	CASTGRGQMAAQHF
.	many	TRBV10-3	TRBJ2-6	TGTGCCATCAGTGTAGGGTCCTCTGGGGCCAACGTCCTGACTTTC	CAISVGSSGANVLTF
TRBD2	few	TRBV29-1	TRBJ2-1	TGCAGCGTTGATTTTACGCGCGGGAGGGCCTTGAATGAGCAGTTCTTC	CSVDFTRGRALNEQFF
.	.	TRBV28	TRBJ1-2	TGTGCCAGCAGTTTTTCGGGCAGCCCTAACTATGGCTACACCTTC	CASSFSGSPNYGYTF
.	few	TRBV2	TRBJ2-5	TGTGCCAGCAGTGATATTCTTGGAGGATCAGGAGAGACCCAGTACTTC	CASSDILGGSGETQYF
.	few	TRBV5-4	TRBJ2-2	TGTGCCAGCAGCCCAAGTTTGGGGGTTGGGGACGGGGAGCTGTTTTTT	CASSPSLGVGDGELFF
.	.	TRBV7-8	TRBJ2-2	TGTGCCAGCAGCACTCGGACGGAAAACACCGGGGAGCTGTTTTTT	CASSTRTENTGELFF
.	.	TRBV28	TRBJ1-1	TGTGCCAGCAGATTGTCTATGAACACTGAAGCTTTCTTT	CASRLSMNTEAFF
TRBD1	few	TRBV7-9	TRBJ2-3	TGTGCCAGCAGCCATTCCGGGACAGGGATCACAGATACGCAGTATTTT	CASSHSGTGITDTQYF
TRBD2	few	TRBV7-9	TRBJ2-5	TGTGCCAGCAGCTCACTAGCGGGAGTGGAGGAGACCCAGTACTTC	CASSSLAGVEETQYF
.	few	TRBV7-9	TRBJ1-5	TGTGCCAGCGGTGAAGGGGATGGTACACGGCCCCAGCATTTT	CASGEGDGTRPQHF
TRBD2	.	TRBV7-7	TRBJ2-3	TGTGCTAGCAGCTTAGAGCGGGAGAGTCGAACAGATACGCAGTATTTT	CASSLERESRTDTQYF
.	.	TRBV7-9	TRBJ2-2	TGTGCCAGCAGCCAAGGGGGGATTCGGTTCGCCGGGGAGCTGTTTTTT	CASSQGGIRFAGELFF
TRBD1	few	TRBV28	TRBJ1-5	TGTGCCAGCAGTCGGGGACAGGCGAGTCAGCCCCAGCATTTT	CASSRGQASQPQHF
.	few	TRBV9	TRBJ2-2	TGTGCCAGCAGCGTAGGAGGGGGAAGTACCGGGGAGCTGTTTTTT	CASSVGGGSTGELFF
.	.	TRBV5-1	TRBJ2-3	TGCGCCAGCACCTCCTCTTGGGGGGACGCCCAGAAAAACAATTTT	CASTSSWGDAQKNNF
TRBD1	.	TRBV4-1	TRBJ1-4	TGCGCCAGCAGCCAAGATGGAGGGGGCCTTGAAAAACTGTTTTTT	CASSQDGGGLEKLFF
.	few	TRBV18	TRBJ2-3	TGTGCCAGCTCACCAAGTGTCCGGGTAGATACGCAGTATTTT	CASSPSVRVDTQYF
.	few	TRBV14	TRBJ2-3	TGTGCCAGCAGCCAAGTCCCCTCAGGGACAGATACGCAGTATTTT	CASSQVPSGTDTQYF
TRBD2	.	TRBV28	TRBJ2-1	TGTGCCAGCGGGAATCGGAGCGGGAGATACAATGAGCAGTTCTTC	CASGNRSGRYNEQFF
TRBD1	.	TRBV7-2	TRBJ2-7	TGTGCCAGCAGCTCACTAGACAGGGGAATGCCCTACGAGCAGTACTTC	CASSSLDRGMPYEQYF
.	.	TRBV28	TRBJ1-2	TGTGCCAGCAGTTTGGGGGTTGGTAACTATGGCTACACCTTC	CASSLGVGNYGYTF
TRBD2	few	TRBV9	TRBJ2-2	TGTGCCAGCAGCGTAAGGGGAGGGGACGGCACCGGGGAGCTGTTTTTT	CASSVRGGDGTGELFF
.	few	TRBV25-1	TRBJ1-3	TGTGCCAGCAGTGAACACAGGGTCTCTGGAAACACCATATATTTT	CASSEHRVSGNTIYF
TRBD2	once	TRBV6-1	TRBJ2-5	TGTGCCAGCAGTGAAATAGCGGGGAACCAAGAGACCCAGTACTTC	CASSEIAGNQETQYF
.	once	TRBV9	TRBJ1-3	TGTGCCAGCAGCGTAGAGGCATCTATCTCTGGAAACACCATATATTTT	CASSVEASISGNTIYF
.	.	TRBV6-5	TRBJ2-3	TGTGCCACCCGAGATCGCACAGATACGCAGTATTTT	CATRDRTDTQYF
.	.	TRBV28	TRBJ1-5	TGTGCCAGCAGTTTGTCCAGTAGCAATCAGCCCCAGCATTTT	CASSLSSSNQPQHF
TRBD2	.	TRBV18	TRBJ2-1	TGTGCCAGCTCCGTACTAGCGGGGGCCTACAATGAGCAGTTCTTC	CASSVLAGAYNEQFF
.	few	TRBV27	TRBJ1-1	TGTGCCAGCAGGTCGTCGGGCCTACACACTGAAGCTTTCTTT	CASRSSGLHTEAFF
.	few	TRBV5-1	TRBJ1-1	TGCGCCAGCAGCCCCCGAGATGTAAACACTGAAGCTTTCTTT	CASSPRDVNTEAFF
.	.	TRBV14	TRBJ2-3	TGTGCCAGCAGCCAAGAAAATCGGAGGGTAGATACGCAGTATTTT	CASSQENRRVDTQYF
TRBD2	few	TRBV15	TRBJ2-3	TGTGCCACCAGCAGAGATGATAGCGGGAGTTCTCTTGGATTT	CATSRDDSGSSLGF